A selection of T cell receptor beta chains follows, all from one sample in a study of blood T cells in healthy people across ages. TCRdb fed the 5' RACE reads into MiXCR, producing one record per CDR3 protein. Of hundreds of thousands of distinct CDR3 sequences in the sample, roughly 50% are singletons; the top ten hold under 50%. The sequenced sample was blood. These receptors were collected from a man older than 75 in good health. CDR3s include the opening cysteine and the closing phenylalanine or tryptophan. Each record gives: V gene, J gene, D gene, clone size, CDR3 DNA, CDR3 protein. A D gene is named only where the DNA matches it firmly. Rows give clone size only sometimes, using once, few, many, or a class for an expanded clone.

V: TRBV2; J: TRBJ1-4; D: TRBD1; size: few; DNA: TGTGCCAGCGGTACAGGGGCTAATGAAAAACTGTTTTTT; CDR3: CASGTGANEKLFF
V: TRBV20-1; J: TRBJ2-1; D: NA; size: NA; DNA: TGCAGCCAACTGTTGGTCTCCTACAATGAGCAGTTCTTC; CDR3: CSQLLVSYNEQFF
V: TRBV18; J: TRBJ2-3; D: TRBD2; size: few; DNA: TGTGCCAGCTCTCCGAAGCGGGAGGGCACAGATACGCAGTATTTT; CDR3: CASSPKREGTDTQYF
V: TRBV12-3/TRBV12-4; J: TRBJ2-1; D: NA; size: NA; DNA: TGTGCCAGCAGTCCGGGACGCCACAAGGAGCAGTTCTTC; CDR3: CASSPGRHKEQFF
V: TRBV5-1; J: TRBJ2-1; D: TRBD1; size: NA; DNA: TGCGCCAGCGGCCCGGGACAGGGCTTTCTCTCCTACAATGAGCAGTTCTTC; CDR3: CASGPGQGFLSYNEQFF
V: TRBV10-3; J: TRBJ1-2; D: NA; size: few; DNA: TGTGCCATCAGTGACGGGAGCGCCAACTATGGCTACACCTTC; CDR3: CAISDGSANYGYTF
V: TRBV12-3/TRBV12-4; J: TRBJ2-1; D: NA; size: NA; DNA: TGTGCCGTACGACCGGGACTCCTTTACAATGAGCAGTTCTTC; CDR3: CAVRPGLLYNEQFF
V: TRBV29-1; J: TRBJ2-2; D: NA; size: once; DNA: TGCAGCGTTGGGCGGGCCGGGGAGCTGTTTTTT; CDR3: CSVGRAGELFF
V: TRBV7-2; J: TRBJ1-5; D: NA; size: NA; DNA: TGTGCCAGCAGCTTAGATGGTCGTAGCAATCAGCCCCAGCATTTT; CDR3: CASSLDGRSNQPQHF
V: TRBV28; J: TRBJ2-7; D: NA; size: once; DNA: TGTGCCAGCAGTCCCGGACAGAAAAACTACGAGCAGTACTTC; CDR3: CASSPGQKNYEQYF
V: TRBV4-1; J: TRBJ2-1; D: TRBD2; size: NA; DNA: TGCGCCAGCAGCCAAATTCAACCCAACTCTCTAGCGGGACTAACAGGAGAGCAGTTCTTC; CDR3: CASSQIQPNSLAGLTGEQFF
V: TRBV24-1; J: TRBJ2-5; D: TRBD1; size: NA; DNA: TGTGCCACCAGGACAGGGGGCCAAGAGACCCAGTACTTC; CDR3: CATRTGGQETQYF
V: TRBV3-1; J: TRBJ2-6; D: NA; size: few; DNA: TGTGCCAGCAGCCGACAGCCTACCTCCACTGGGGCCAACGTCCTGACTTTC; CDR3: CASSRQPTSTGANVLTF
V: TRBV6-2/TRBV6-3; J: TRBJ2-7; D: TRBD1; size: NA; DNA: TGTGCCAGCAGTTCCGGACAGGTCGCTACCTACGAGCAGTACTTC; CDR3: CASSSGQVATYEQYF
V: TRBV20-1; J: TRBJ2-3; D: NA; size: NA; DNA: TGCAGTGCTACCGACCGGAGTAGCACAGATACGCAGTATTTT; CDR3: CSATDRSSTDTQYF
V: TRBV24-1; J: TRBJ2-7; D: NA; size: once; DNA: TGTGCCACCAGTGATGCCCGCGGGCAGTACTTC; CDR3: CATSDARGQYF
V: TRBV29-1; J: TRBJ2-4; D: NA; size: NA; DNA: TGCAGCGCGACTATTCTAGCCAAAAGCATTCAGTACTTC; CDR3: CSATILAKSIQYF
V: TRBV29-1; J: TRBJ2-1; D: TRBD2; size: NA; DNA: TGCAGCGTTTCGACTAGCGGGATAGGAAATGAGCAGTTCTTC; CDR3: CSVSTSGIGNEQFF
V: TRBV10-3; J: TRBJ2-3; D: TRBD2; size: NA; DNA: TGTGCCATCAGTGACCGGGTAGCGGGATTCACAGATACGCAGTATTTT; CDR3: CAISDRVAGFTDTQYF
V: TRBV11-2; J: TRBJ1-4; D: NA; size: NA; DNA: TGTGCCAGCAGCCTAATGTCGGGCGGCGATAATGAAAAACTGTTTTTT; CDR3: CASSLMSGGDNEKLFF
V: TRBV29-1; J: TRBJ2-1; D: NA; size: NA; DNA: TGCAGCGCCGAGCGGTTTCTTTCCAATGAGCAGTTCTTC; CDR3: CSAERFLSNEQFF
V: TRBV25-1; J: TRBJ2-3; D: TRBD1; size: NA; DNA: TGTGCCAGCAGTGACATGACAGGGACATATGCAGATACGCAGTATTTT; CDR3: CASSDMTGTYADTQYF
V: TRBV21-1; J: TRBJ2-7; D: NA; size: NA; DNA: TGTGCCAGCAACCAACCAACAGGGTCCTACGAGCAGTACTTC; CDR3: CASNQPTGSYEQYF
V: TRBV20-1; J: TRBJ2-7; D: NA; size: NA; DNA: TGCAGTGCTAGAGAGGAGAAGGCCCATACCTACGAGCAGTACTTC; CDR3: CSAREEKAHTYEQYF
V: TRBV5-1; J: TRBJ2-1; D: NA; size: once; DNA: TGCGCCAGCAGCAAAACTAGCACACGTTCCTACAATGAGCAGTTCTTC; CDR3: CASSKTSTRSYNEQFF
V: TRBV7-9; J: TRBJ1-1; D: NA; size: NA; DNA: TGTGCCAGCAGCTTAGGCCAAGACAGGACCATTGAAGCTTTCTTT; CDR3: CASSLGQDRTIEAFF
V: TRBV9; J: TRBJ2-2; D: TRBD1; size: NA; DNA: TGTGCCAGCAGCCAGGGGCCAGGGGGCAACACCGGGGAGCTGTTTTTT; CDR3: CASSQGPGGNTGELFF
V: TRBV7-2; J: TRBJ2-4; D: TRBD2; size: few; DNA: TGTGCCAGCAGCTTAGGGGGGACTAGCGGGACCCGGGAGCAGTACTTC; CDR3: CASSLGGTSGTREQYF
V: TRBV20-1; J: TRBJ2-7; D: TRBD2; size: NA; DNA: TGCAGTGCTTCTCCCATAAAGGGACTAGCGGTTAGCTCCTACGAGCAGTACTTC; CDR3: CSASPIKGLAVSSYEQYF
V: TRBV3-1; J: TRBJ2-4; D: TRBD2; size: NA; DNA: TGTGCCAGCAGCCAAGGAGTGGGACTAACTGGATTTTTAGCCAAAAACATTCAGTACTTC; CDR3: CASSQGVGLTGFLAKNIQYF
V: TRBV28; J: TRBJ2-7; D: NA; size: NA; DNA: TGTGCCAGCAGTTTTTCTCTCACGGGACCCACCTCCTACGAGCAGTACTTC; CDR3: CASSFSLTGPTSYEQYF
V: TRBV15; J: TRBJ1-3; D: TRBD1; size: NA; DNA: TGTGCCACCAGCGGACACAGGGGTGGGAGCTCTGGAAACACCATATATTTT; CDR3: CATSGHRGGSSGNTIYF
V: TRBV5-5; J: TRBJ1-6; D: NA; size: NA; DNA: TGTGCCAGCAGCTTGGAAGGGAGATCTAATTCACCCCTCCACTTT; CDR3: CASSLEGRSNSPLHF
V: TRBV20-1; J: TRBJ2-4; D: NA; size: NA; DNA: TGCAGTGCACCGACGGTAGCCAAAAACATTCAGTACTTC; CDR3: CSAPTVAKNIQYF
V: TRBV29-1; J: TRBJ2-1; D: TRBD2; size: few; DNA: TGCAGCGTTGATTCTAGCGGTAGCCAGTTCTTC; CDR3: CSVDSSGSQFF
V: TRBV6-2/TRBV6-3; J: TRBJ1-1; D: NA; size: NA; DNA: TGTGCCAGCATTCGCAGTATGAACACTGAAGCTTTCTTT; CDR3: CASIRSMNTEAFF
V: TRBV6-6; J: TRBJ2-7; D: TRBD1; size: NA; DNA: TGTGCCAGCAGCCCGCCCGGACAGGGGGCTGGCGAGCAGTACTTC; CDR3: CASSPPGQGAGEQYF
V: TRBV20-1; J: TRBJ2-1; D: NA; size: NA; DNA: TGCAGTGCTAGCGCGGGGGCCAGCTACAATGAGCAGTTCTTC; CDR3: CSASAGASYNEQFF
V: TRBV20-1; J: TRBJ2-7; D: TRBD1; size: few; DNA: TGCAGTGCACCGACACAGGGGGTAATTCCCTACGAGCAGTACTTC; CDR3: CSAPTQGVIPYEQYF
V: TRBV27; J: TRBJ1-2; D: TRBD1; size: NA; DNA: TGTGCCAGCAGTATCCTAGGGGGCGGGGGAAACTATGGCTACACCTTC; CDR3: CASSILGGGGNYGYTF
V: TRBV6-1; J: TRBJ2-7; D: TRBD2; size: NA; DNA: TGTGCCAGCAGTGAATTTCGGACTAGCGGGACTTCGAAGGACGAGCAGTACTTC; CDR3: CASSEFRTSGTSKDEQYF
V: TRBV6-1; J: TRBJ2-4; D: NA; size: NA; DNA: TGTGCCGGCAGCTCTATAAGAGACAGGACCTTGACCAAAAACATTCAGTACTTC; CDR3: CAGSSIRDRTLTKNIQYF